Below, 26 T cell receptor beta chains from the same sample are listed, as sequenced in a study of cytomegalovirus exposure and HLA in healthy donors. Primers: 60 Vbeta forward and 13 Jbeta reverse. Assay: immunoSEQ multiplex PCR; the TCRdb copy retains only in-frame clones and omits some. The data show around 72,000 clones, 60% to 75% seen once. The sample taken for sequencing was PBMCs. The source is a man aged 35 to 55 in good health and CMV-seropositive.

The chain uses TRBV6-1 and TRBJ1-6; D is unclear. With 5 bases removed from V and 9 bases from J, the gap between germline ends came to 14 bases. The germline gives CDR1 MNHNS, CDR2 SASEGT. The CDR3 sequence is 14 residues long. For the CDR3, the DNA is TGTGCCAGCAGTCGCCGGGAGCTGACTTCACCCCTCCACTTT. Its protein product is CASSRRELTSPLHF.

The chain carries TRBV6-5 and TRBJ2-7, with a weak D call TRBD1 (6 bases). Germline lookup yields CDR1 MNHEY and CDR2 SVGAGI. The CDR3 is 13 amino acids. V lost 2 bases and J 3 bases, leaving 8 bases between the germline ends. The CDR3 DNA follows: TGTGCCAGCAGTTACGCGGACAGCTACGAGCAGTACTTC. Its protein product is CASSYADSYEQYF.

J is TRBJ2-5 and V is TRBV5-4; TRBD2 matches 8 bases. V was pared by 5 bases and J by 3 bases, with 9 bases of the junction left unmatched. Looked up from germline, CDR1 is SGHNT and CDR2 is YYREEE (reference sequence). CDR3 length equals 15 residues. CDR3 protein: CASSGGGTSKETQYF. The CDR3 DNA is TGTGCCAGCAGTGGTGGGGGGACTAGTAAAGAGACCCAGTACTTC.

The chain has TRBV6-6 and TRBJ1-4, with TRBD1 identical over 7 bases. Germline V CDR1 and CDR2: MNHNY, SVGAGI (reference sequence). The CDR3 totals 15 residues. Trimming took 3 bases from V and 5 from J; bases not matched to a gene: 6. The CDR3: CASSYLGQQNEKLFF. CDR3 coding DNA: TGTGCCAGCAGTTATCTGGGACAGCAAAATGAAAAACTGTTTTTT.

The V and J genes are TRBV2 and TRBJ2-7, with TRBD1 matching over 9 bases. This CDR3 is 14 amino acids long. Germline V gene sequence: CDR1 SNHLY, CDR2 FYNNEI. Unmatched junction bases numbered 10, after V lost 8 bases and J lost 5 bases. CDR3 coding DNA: TGTGCCAGCTTAGAGACAGGGGGGTCCAACGAGCAGTACTTC. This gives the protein CASLETGGSNEQYF.

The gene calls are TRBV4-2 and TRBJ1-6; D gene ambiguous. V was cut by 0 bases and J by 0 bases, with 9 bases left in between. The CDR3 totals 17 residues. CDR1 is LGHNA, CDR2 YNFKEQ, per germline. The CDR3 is CASSQENRPSYNSPLHF. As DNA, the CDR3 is TGTGCCAGCAGCCAAGAGAACAGACCCTCCTATAATTCACCCCTCCACTTT.

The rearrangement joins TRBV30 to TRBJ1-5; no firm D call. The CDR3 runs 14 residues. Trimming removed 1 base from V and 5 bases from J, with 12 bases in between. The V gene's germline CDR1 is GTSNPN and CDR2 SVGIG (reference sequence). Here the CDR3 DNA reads TGTGCCTGGAGTGACCGAAAGCCCCATCAGCCCCAGCATTTT. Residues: CAWSDRKPHQPQHF.

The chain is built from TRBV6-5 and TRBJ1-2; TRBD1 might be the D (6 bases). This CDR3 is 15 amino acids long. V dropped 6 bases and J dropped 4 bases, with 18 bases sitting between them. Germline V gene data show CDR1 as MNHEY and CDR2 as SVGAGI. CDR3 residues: CASRETRGFGYGYTF. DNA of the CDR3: TGTGCCAGCAGAGAGACCAGGGGTTTTGGCTATGGCTACACCTTC.

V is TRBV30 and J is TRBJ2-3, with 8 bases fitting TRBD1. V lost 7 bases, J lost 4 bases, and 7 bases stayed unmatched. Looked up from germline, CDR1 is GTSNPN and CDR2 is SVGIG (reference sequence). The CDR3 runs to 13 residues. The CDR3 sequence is CALGQVGPDTQYF. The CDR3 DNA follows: TGTGCCTTGGGACAGGTCGGGCCAGATACGCAGTATTTT. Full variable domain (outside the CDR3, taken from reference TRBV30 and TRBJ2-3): SQTIHQWPATLVQPVGSPLSLECTVEGTSNPNLYWYRQAAGRGLQLLFYSVGIGQISSEVPQNLSASRPQDRQFILSSKKLLLSDSGFYLCALGQVGPDTQYFGPGTRLTVL.

The CDR3 nucleotides are TGCAGCGTTGCAGGGACTAGCGGGGGGGCGCCCCAGGGGCAGTACTTC. Its protein is CSVAGTSGGAPQGQYF. The V gene is TRBV29-1, the J gene TRBJ2-5; 16 nucleotides align to TRBD2. V trimming: 4 bases; J trimming: 11 bases; junction bases outside the gene matches: 13. Germline CDR1 SQVTM, CDR2 ANQGSEA. This CDR3 comprises 16 residues.

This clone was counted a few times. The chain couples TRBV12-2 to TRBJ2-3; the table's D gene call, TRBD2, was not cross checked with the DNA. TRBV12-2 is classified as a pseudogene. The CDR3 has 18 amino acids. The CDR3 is CASRLARASGRHTDTQYF. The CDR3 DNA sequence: TGTGCAAGTCGCTTAGCGCGGGCTAGCGGGCGACACACAGATACGCAGTATTTT.

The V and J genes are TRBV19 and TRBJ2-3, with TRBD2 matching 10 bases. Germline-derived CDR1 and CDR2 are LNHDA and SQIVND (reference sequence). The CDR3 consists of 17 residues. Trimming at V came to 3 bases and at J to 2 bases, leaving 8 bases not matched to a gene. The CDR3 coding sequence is TGTGCCAGTAGTATCAAATTTAGCGGGGGGTCCACAGATACGCAGTATTTT. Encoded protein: CASSIKFSGGSTDTQYF.

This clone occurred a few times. The CDR3 DNA reads as TGCGCCAGCAGCTTACCAGGGATGGAAACAGATACGCAGTATTTT. This translates into CASSLPGMETDTQYF. V and J are TRBV5-1 and TRBJ2-3; maybe TRBD1 (5 bases). V was cut by 2 bases and J by 3 bases, with 13 bases left in between. From germline, CDR1 is SGHRS and CDR2 YFSETQ. CDR3 length equals 15 residues.

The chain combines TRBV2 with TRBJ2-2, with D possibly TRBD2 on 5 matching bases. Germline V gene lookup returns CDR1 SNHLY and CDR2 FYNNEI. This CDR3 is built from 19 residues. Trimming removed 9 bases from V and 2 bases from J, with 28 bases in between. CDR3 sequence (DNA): TGTGCCAGAAAAAATAAAACGTGGTGGGTGCGGACTAACACCGGGGAGCTGTTTTTT. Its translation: CARKNKTWWVRTNTGELFF.

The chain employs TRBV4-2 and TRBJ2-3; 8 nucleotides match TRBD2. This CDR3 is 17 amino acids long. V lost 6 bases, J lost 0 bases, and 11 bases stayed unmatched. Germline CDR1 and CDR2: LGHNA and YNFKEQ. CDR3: CASSNTREGRSTDTQYF. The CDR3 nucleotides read TGTGCCAGCAGTAACACCCGGGAGGGGAGGAGCACAGATACGCAGTATTTT.

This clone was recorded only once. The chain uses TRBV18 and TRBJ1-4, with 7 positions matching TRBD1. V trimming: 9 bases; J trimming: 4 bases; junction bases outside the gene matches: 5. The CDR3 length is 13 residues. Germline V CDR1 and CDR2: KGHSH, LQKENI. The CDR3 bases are TGTGCCAGTTGGGACAGTATTAATGAAAAACTGTTTTTT. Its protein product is CASWDSINEKLFF. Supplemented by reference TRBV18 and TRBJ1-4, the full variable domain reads NAGVMQNPRHLVRRRGQEARLRCSPMKGHSHVYWYRQLPEEGLKFMVYLQKENIIDESGMPKERFSAEFPKEGPSILRIQQVVRGDSAAYFCASWDSINEKLFFGSGTQLSVL.

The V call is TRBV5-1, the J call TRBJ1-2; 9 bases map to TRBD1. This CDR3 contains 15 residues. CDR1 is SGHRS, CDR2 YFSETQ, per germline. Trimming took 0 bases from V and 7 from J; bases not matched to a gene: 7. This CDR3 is CASSLEPGQGSGYTF. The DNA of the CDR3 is TGCGCCAGCAGCTTGGAACCCGGACAGGGGAGTGGCTACACCTTC.

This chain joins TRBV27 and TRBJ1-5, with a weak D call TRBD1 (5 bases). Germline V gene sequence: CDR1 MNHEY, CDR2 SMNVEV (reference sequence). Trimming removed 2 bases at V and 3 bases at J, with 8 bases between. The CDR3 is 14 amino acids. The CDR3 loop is CASSLDRNNQPQHF. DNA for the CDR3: TGTGCCAGCAGTTTAGACAGAAACAATCAGCCCCAGCATTTT.

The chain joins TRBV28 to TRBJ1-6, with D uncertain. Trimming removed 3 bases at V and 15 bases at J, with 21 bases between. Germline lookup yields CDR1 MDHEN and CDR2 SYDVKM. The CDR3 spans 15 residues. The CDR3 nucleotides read TGTGCCAGCAGTTTCTCCGCCCACGCAGGAAATCTCCTCCACTTT. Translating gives CASSFSAHAGNLLHF.

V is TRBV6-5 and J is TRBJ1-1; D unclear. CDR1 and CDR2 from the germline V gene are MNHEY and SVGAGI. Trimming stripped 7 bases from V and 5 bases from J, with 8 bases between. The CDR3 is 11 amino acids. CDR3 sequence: CASIRGTEAFF. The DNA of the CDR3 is TGTGCCAGCATTCGGGGAACTGAAGCTTTCTTT.

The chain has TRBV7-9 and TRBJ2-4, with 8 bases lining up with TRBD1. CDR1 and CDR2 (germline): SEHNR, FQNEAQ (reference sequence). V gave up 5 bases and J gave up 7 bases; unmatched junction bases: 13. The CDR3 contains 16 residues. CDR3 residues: CASSVTEPDRVNIQYF. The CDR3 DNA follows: TGTGCCAGCAGCGTTACCGAACCGGACAGGGTGAACATTCAGTACTTC. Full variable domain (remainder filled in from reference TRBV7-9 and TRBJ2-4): DTGVSQNPRHKITKRGQNVTFRCDPISEHNRLYWYRQTLGQGPEFLTYFQNEAQLEKSRLLSDRFSAERPKGSFSTLEIQRTEQGDSAMYLCASSVTEPDRVNIQYFGAGTRLSVL.

For the CDR3, the DNA is TGTGCCAGCAAATTGCGGGCAGCGGGGGAGCAGTACTTC. This codes for CASKLRAAGEQYF. This chain links TRBV27 with TRBJ2-7, with 7 bases matching TRBD2. The germline CDR1 and CDR2 sequences are MNHEY and SMNVEV (reference sequence). The CDR3 consists of 13 residues. V shed 7 bases, J shed 7 bases, and the junction held 10 bases outside the gene matches.

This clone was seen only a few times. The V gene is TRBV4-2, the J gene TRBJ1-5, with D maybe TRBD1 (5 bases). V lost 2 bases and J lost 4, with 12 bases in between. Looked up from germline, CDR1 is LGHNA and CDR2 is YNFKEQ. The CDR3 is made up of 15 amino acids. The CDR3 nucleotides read TGTGCCAGCAGCCAACATGACAGCAATAATCAGCCCCAGCATTTT. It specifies CASSQHDSNNQPQHF.

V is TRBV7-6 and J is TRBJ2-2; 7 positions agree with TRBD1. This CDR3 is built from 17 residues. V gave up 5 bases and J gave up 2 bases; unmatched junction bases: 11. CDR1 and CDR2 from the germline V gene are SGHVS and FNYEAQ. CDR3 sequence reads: CASSPLMRQGNTGELFF. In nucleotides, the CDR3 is TGTGCCAGCAGCCCCCTTATGAGACAGGGAAACACCGGGGAGCTGTTTTTT.

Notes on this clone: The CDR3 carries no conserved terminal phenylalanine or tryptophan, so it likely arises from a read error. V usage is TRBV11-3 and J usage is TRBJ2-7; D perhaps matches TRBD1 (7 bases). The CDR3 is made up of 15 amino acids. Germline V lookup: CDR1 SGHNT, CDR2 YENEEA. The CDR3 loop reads CATSQRGRGAYEQYL. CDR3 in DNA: TGTGCCACCAGCCAGAGGGGCAGGGGGGCCTACGAGCAGTACCTC.

The chain's CDR3 is CASSFYSSNQPQHF. The CDR3 DNA sequence: TGTGCCAGCAGTTTTTACAGTAGCAATCAGCCCCAGCATTTT. This chain links TRBV27 with TRBJ1-5; D not resolved. The CDR3 length is 14 residues. Germline CDR1 and CDR2: MNHEY and SMNVEV (reference sequence). Deletions cut 3 bases from V and 0 bases from J, with 6 bases between.